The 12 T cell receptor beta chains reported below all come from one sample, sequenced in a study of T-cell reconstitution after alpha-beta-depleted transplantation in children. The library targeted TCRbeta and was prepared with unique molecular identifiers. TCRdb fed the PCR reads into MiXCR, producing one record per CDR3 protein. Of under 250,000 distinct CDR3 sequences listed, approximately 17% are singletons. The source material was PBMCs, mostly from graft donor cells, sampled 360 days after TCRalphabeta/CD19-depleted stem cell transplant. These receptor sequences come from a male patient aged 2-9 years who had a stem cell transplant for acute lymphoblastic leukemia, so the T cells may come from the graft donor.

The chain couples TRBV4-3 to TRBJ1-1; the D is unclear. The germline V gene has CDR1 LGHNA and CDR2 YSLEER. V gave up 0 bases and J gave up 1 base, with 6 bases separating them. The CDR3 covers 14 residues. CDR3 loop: CASSQDLGNTEAFF. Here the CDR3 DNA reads TGCGCCAGCAGCCAAGATCTAGGGAACACTGAAGCTTTCTTT.

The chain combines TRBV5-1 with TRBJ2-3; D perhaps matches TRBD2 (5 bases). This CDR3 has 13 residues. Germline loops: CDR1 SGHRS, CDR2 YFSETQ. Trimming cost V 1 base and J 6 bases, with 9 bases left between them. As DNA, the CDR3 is TGCGCCAGCAGCTTGACTGGGGAGGATACGCAGTATTTT. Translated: CASSLTGEDTQYF.

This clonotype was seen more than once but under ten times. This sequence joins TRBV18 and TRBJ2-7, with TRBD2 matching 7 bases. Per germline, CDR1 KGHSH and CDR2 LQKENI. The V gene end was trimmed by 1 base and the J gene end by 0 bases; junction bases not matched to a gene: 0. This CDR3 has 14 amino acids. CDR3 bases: TGTGCCAGCTCACCACAGCGGGACTCCTACGAGCAGTACTTC. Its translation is CASSPQRDSYEQYF.

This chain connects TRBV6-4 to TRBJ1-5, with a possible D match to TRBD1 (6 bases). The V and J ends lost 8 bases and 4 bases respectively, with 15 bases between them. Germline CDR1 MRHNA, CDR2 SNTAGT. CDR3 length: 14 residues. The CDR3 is CASCSGQFNQPQHF. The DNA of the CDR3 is TGTGCCAGCTGTTCTGGACAGTTTAATCAGCCCCAGCATTTT.

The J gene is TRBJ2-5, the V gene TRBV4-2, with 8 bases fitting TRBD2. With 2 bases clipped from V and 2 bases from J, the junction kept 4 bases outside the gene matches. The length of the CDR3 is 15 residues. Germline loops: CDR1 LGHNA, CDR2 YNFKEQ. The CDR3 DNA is TGTGCCAGCAGCCAAACACTAGCGGAACAAGAGACCCAGTACTTC. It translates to CASSQTLAEQETQYF.

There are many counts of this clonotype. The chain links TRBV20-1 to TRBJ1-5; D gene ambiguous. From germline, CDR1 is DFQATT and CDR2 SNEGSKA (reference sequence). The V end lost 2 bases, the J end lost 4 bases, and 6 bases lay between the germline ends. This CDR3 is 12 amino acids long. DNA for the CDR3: TGCAGTGCTAGATACGAAAATCAGCCCCAGCATTTT. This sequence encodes CSARYENQPQHF.

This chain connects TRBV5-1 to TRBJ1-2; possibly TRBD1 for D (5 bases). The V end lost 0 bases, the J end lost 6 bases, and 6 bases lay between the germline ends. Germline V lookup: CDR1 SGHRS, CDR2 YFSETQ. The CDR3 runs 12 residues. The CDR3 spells CASSLEGNGYTF. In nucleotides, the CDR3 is TGCGCCAGCAGCTTGGAGGGGAATGGCTACACCTTC.

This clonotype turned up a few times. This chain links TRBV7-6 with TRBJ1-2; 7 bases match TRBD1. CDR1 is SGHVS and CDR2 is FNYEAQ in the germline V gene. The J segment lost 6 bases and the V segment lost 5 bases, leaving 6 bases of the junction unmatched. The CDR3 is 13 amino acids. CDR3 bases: TGTGCCAGCAGCACCACAGGGGCACATGGCTACACCTTC. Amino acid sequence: CASSTTGAHGYTF.

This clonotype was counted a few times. The DNA of the CDR3 is TGCGCCAGCAGCTTTACTTCCCCCTACGAGCAGTACTTC. Protein: CASSFTSPYEQYF. This chain connects TRBV5-1 to TRBJ2-7, with D unresolved. Between the trimmed V and J ends, which lost 2 bases and 2 bases, there was a span of 8 bases. There are 13 residues in the CDR3. The germline CDR1 and CDR2 sequences are SGHRS and YFSETQ.

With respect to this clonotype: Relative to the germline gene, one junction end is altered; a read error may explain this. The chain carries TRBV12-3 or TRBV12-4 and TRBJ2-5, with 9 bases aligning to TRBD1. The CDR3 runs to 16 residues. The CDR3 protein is CASSNRGLNLGETLYF. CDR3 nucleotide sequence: TGTGCCAGCAGCAACAGGGGGCTGAACCTCGGAGAGACCCTGTACTTC.

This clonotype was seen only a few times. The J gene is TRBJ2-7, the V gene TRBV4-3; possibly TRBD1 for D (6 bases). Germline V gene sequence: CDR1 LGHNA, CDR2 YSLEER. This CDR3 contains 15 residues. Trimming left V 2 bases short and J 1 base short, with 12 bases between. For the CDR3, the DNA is TGCGCCAGCAGCCAAACAGGGAGTAGGTCCTACGAGCAGTACTTC. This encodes CASSQTGSRSYEQYF.

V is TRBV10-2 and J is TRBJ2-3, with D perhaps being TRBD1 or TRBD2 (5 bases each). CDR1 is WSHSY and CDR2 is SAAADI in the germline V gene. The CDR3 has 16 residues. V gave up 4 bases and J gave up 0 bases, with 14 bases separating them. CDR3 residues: CASSVRSGHSTDTQYF. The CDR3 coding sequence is TGCGCCAGCAGTGTAAGAAGCGGACATAGCACAGATACGCAGTATTTT.